The T cell receptor beta chain described here comes from a study of T-cell memory formation after mild COVID-19 (dated by TCRdb to 2020 to 2023). Describing the broader study: TCR sequence clusters from the two donors were largely donor specific. In two donors, T-cell clones that expanded and contracted after mild COVID-19 were tracked by sequencing TCRalpha and TCRbeta repertoires over time. Two young, previously healthy adult volunteers made up the cohort, one male and one female.

Ficoll-Paque density gradient centrifugation was used to isolate PBMCs. Sequencing relied on an Illumina NovaSeq 6000. Using 5'RACE with constant-segment primers, TCRalpha and TCRbeta cDNA libraries were constructed, with sample barcodes and unique molecular identifiers added in the process. RNA was extracted from every sample with Trizol reagent. Amplification of the libraries took two PCR steps, and the second step added a second sample barcode plus Illumina TruSeq adapters. Libraries were sequenced on an Illumina NovaSeq with 2 x 150 bp paired-end reads. As for the authors' bioinformatics: Reads were demultiplexed and collapsed into UMI-guided consensus sequences with migec v1.2.7. With mixcr v2.1.11, UMI consensuses were aligned to TRA and TRB V and J templates and assembled into clonotypes. Expanded or contracted clonotypes were those called significant by both edgeR and NoisET, with noise models trained on biological replicates. edgeR calls used a false discovery rate-adjusted p below 0.01 and a log2 fold-change threshold of 1. PCA with hierarchical clustering of max-normalized trajectories of the 1000 most abundant clonotypes was used as exploratory dynamics analysis. Separately sequenced CD4+ and CD8+ repertoires were used to assign a CD4 or CD8 phenotype to each responding clone. TCRdb's own reprocessing of the public reads used fastp at Q25 and MiXCR and kept productive beta chains. Merged by CDR3 protein, the rows form single entries marked with the most common genes and DNA. The V and J calls, along with clone size, are taken from TCRdb and not from the paper's own processing. The sample includes a few hundred thousand distinct CDR3 sequences, with approximately 23% observed a single time. Roughly an eighth of the sample belongs to the ten largest clones.

From its cysteine to its phenylalanine, the CDR3 spans 14 amino acids. The read is trimmed to its CDR3 DNA, 42 bases read in frame from base 1. The junction shows trimming of 0 bases on V and 6 bases on J, plus 10 bases between the germline ends. Per the germline V gene (reference sequence), SGHNT is the CDR1 and YYREEE is the CDR2. Note on this clonotype: The antigen it recognizes is unknown. Within one base of it there is no much larger clone, and no base qualities were kept.

What the study reported, not specific to this receptor: The detection of some responding clones in pre-infection memory suggests that pre-existing cross-reactive memory T cells joined the SARS-CoV-2 response. The study included only two mild cases, and larger cohorts that include severe cases with pre-infection samples were judged to be necessary. SARS-CoV-2 specificity was not confirmed for the second-wave clones peaking on day 37. Clones that contracted from day 15 to 85 showed balanced CD4/CD8 phenotypes, whereas a second wave of clones that expanded from day 15 to 37 leaned towards CD4+. Contracting CD4+ clones were found mainly in CM and EM memory subsets, while CD8+ clones were enriched in EMRA.

Sequenced: PBMCs or a T cell subset sorted from them (not recorded which). The sequence is built from TRBV5-4 and TRBJ1-5; TRBD1 might be the D gene, on 5 matching bases. This sequence was found in an adult woman who had mild COVID-19 (a few samples of this study predate the infection). The sample titles of this study are shuffled in the database, so cell type and time point are left out; the donor was told from shared clones. The CDR3 protein: CASSLGGDPQPQHF. The sequenced DNA: TGTGCCAGCAGCTTGGGGGGGGATCCTCAGCCCCAGCATTTT.